These 2 T cell receptor beta chains share one sample of origin, sequenced in a study of OX40 agonist ivuxolimab in advanced cancers. TCRdb keeps only in-frame clones here, not all; method: immunoSEQ multiplex PCR. The sample lists some 80,000 clones; approximately 90% were seen once. The specimen was CD4+ or CD8+ T cells sorted from blood, collected in a trial of the OX40 agonist ivuxolimab. All receptors derive from an adult with an advanced solid tumor such as melanoma, head and neck, liver or kidney cancer.

J is TRBJ1-1 and V is TRBV27; tentative D call: TRBD1 (6 bases). Trimming removed 7 bases at V and 4 bases at J, with 13 bases between. Germline V gene lookup returns CDR1 MNHEY and CDR2 SMNVEV (reference sequence). The CDR3 is 13 residues long. The CDR3 spells CASTKFRGTEAFF. In DNA, the CDR3 is TGTGCCAGCACCAAATTCAGGGGCACTGAAGCTTTCTTT.

J is TRBJ2-1 and V is TRBV10-3; possibly TRBD2 for D (6 bases). This CDR3 region has 16 residues. Germline loops: CDR1 ENHRY, CDR2 SYGVKD. The ends were cut back, 0 bases at V and 2 bases at J, with 11 bases in the middle. CDR3 DNA: TGTGCCATCAGTGAGTCGCGGGGACTGCCCTACAATGAGCAGTTCTTC. Amino acid sequence: CAISESRGLPYNEQFF.